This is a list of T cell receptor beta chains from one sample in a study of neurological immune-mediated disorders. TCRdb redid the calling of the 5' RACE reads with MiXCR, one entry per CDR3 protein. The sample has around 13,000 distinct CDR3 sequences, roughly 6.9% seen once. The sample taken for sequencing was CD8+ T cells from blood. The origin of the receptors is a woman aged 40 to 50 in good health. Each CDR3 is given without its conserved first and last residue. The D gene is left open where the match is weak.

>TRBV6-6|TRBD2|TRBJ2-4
ASSPGLAGDRIIQY
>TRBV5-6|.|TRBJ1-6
ASSFLGSPLH
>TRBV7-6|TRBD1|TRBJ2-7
ASSSNPTGSSYEQY
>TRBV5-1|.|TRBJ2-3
ASSPQEGRVRGDTQY
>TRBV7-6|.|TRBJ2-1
ASSLGITLYNEQF
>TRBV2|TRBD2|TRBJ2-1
ASSELSSSGSYNEQF
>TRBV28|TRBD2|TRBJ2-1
ASSWGTSGREVISYNEQF
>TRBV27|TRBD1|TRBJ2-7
ASSRDRGREQY
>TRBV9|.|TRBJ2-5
ASSVDGTPQETQY
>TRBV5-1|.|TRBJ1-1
ASTSIPDTEAF
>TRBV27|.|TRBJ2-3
ASSTSGLVVETQY
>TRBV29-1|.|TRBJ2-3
SVEVPPGWTAGTDTQY
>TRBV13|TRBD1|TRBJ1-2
ASSLDRDVNGYT
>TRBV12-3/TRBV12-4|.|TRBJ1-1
ASRLPQGRADTEAF
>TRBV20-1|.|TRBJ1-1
SVLTDLNTEAF
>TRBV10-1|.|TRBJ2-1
ASSALSGSYNEQF
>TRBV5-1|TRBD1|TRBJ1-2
ASSLQGAERGYT
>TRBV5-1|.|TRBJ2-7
ASTPGGRVEEQY
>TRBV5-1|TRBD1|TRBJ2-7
ASSLAGTGSYEQY
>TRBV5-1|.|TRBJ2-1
ASSLARNEQF
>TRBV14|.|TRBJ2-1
ASSPGGGVHRSYNEQF
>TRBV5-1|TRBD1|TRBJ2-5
ASSLGYRGEQETQY
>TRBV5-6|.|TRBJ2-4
ASRNGGSINIQY
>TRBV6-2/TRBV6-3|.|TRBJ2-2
ASRDGELF
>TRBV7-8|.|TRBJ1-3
ASSLVGGGGGNTIY
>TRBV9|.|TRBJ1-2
ASSVGLSDYGYT
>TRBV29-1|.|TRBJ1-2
SAQPGGSGYT
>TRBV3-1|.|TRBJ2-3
ASSQVWLADTQY
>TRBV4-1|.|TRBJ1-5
ASSQDLVNQPQH
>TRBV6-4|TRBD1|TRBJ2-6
ASSQGASSGANVLT
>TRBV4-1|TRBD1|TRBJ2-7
ASSQRDSGTYEQY
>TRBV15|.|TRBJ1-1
ATSKGYTEAF
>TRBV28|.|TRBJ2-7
ASAGEGGYEQY
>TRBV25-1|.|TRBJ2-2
ASRDSNTGELF
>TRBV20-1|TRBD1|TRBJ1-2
SASILGTASRDYT
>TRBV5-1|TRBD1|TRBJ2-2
ASSLEGGPNTGELF
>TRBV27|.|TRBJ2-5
ASSFGSSQVETQY
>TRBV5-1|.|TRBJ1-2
ASSPRTLNYGYT
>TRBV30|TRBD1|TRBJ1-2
AWSLVRGNYGYT
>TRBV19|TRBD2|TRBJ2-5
ASSRDYLETQY
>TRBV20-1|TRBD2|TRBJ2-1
SARRLAGKANEQF
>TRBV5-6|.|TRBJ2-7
ASSSDRYEQY
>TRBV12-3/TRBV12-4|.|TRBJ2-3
ASSDDSLSSYNEQY
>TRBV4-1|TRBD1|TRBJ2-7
ASSPQGAYYEQY
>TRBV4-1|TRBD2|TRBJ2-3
ASSQERGTSGADTQY